This TCR beta chain derives from a study of blood T cell repertoires in COVID-19. Study-wide context: Samples came from the United States, Italy and Spain, spanning acute and convalescent COVID-19. PBMCs, B-cell-depleted T cells, or T cells were the source of the cDNA or gDNA that made up the material.

The CDR3 covers 16 residues. V was pared by 5 bases and J by 2 bases, with 8 bases of the junction left unmatched. Germline V gene lookup returns CDR1 MDHEN and CDR2 SYDVKM. Clones were read by immunoSEQ multiplex PCR, and TCRdb kept only the in-frame ones, dropping some. The sample carries fewer than 250,000 clones, about 82% recorded once. This sequence originates from a woman aged 80 or over with acute or convalescent COVID-19. The V call is TRBV28, the J call TRBJ1-5; 8 nucleotides align to TRBD1. Sequencing used peripheral blood. CDR3 in amino acids: CASSETGDLGNQPQHF. The CDR3 DNA is TGTGCCAGCAGTGAGACAGGGGATCTCGGCAATCAGCCCCAGCATTTT.